Listed below are T cell receptor beta chains from one sample, sequenced in a study of a mutant IDH1 vaccine in newly diagnosed glioma. The assay was immunoSEQ multiplex PCR, and TCRdb's table has in-frame clones only and misses some. This sample carries about 88,000 clones, roughly four fifths of them seen once, and the ten largest clones take around 5%. The specimen was PBMCs, collected from a glioma patient treated with radiotherapy, temozolomide or both. The source of these receptors is a man aged 35 to 55 with glioma. Some clones in this sample may be carry-over from other donors' samples. The CDR3 runs from the conserved cysteine through the conserved F or W. The size of a clone is reported for some rows only, either as once, few or many, or as a class for expanded clones.

v_gene	j_gene	abundance	CDR3aa
TRBV27	TRBJ2-3	NA	CASRRAPGRDTQYF
TRBV5-1	TRBJ1-4	NA	CASSPRGVELFF
TRBV27	TRBJ1-1	NA	CASSLTGVGNTEAFF
TRBV2	TRBJ2-1	NA	CASSERAGGNNEQFF
TRBV4-1	TRBJ1-2	few	CASSHPLRGSGGGYTF
TRBV6-6	TRBJ1-1	NA	CASSLQVSMSNTEAFF
TRBV7-9	TRBJ1-2	NA	CASSLGENGYTF
TRBV5-6	TRBJ2-7	NA	CASNPGGGGSYEQYF
TRBV6-5	TRBJ2-2	NA	CASSWGSNTGELFF
TRBV5-6	TRBJ1-2	once	CASSFRGLANYGYTF
TRBV5-1	TRBJ1-5	NA	CASSSTGISNQPQHF
TRBV6-5	TRBJ2-5	NA	CASSYLSGTGLETQYF
TRBV5-1	TRBJ1-1	NA	CASSSANTEAFF
TRBV2	TRBJ1-1	NA	CASSRRPQGNTEAFF
TRBV6-5	TRBJ1-2	NA	CASRVIQGAYYGYTF
TRBV10-1	TRBJ2-5	NA	CAGEGDGQETQYF
TRBV4-2	TRBJ1-2	NA	CASSQDVAGNYGYTF
TRBV4-1	TRBJ1-1	NA	CASSHGPGRTNTEAFF
TRBV15	TRBJ2-5	NA	CATSRDRGLETQYF
TRBV4-1	TRBJ1-2	NA	CASSQVWDLFANYGYTF
TRBV5-1	TRBJ1-4	NA	CASSSTGTGLATNEKLFF
TRBV7-9	TRBJ1-5	NA	CASSLGGNNQPQHF
TRBV6-1	TRBJ1-1	NA	CASIGVFGAEAFF
TRBV5-1	TRBJ1-2	once	CASSSGRPGGYTF
TRBV30	TRBJ1-1	once	CAWSAVTEAFF
TRBV19	TRBJ1-5	NA	CASSINQVDNQPQHF
TRBV5-1	TRBJ1-5	NA	CASSSTGGSNQPQHF
TRBV6-4	TRBJ2-3	few	CASKGASTDTQYF
TRBV5-4	TRBJ1-2	NA	CASRPGGNYGYTF
TRBV4-1	TRBJ2-5	NA	CASSQAPGEETQYF
TRBV2	TRBJ2-2	NA	CASSVASNTGELFF
TRBV5-6	TRBJ2-2	NA	CASSSPGEEVTGELFF
TRBV14	TRBJ1-6	NA	CASSQVQGVSSPLHF
TRBV4-1	TRBJ2-7	NA	CASSLTLSSYEQYF
TRBV7-2	TRBJ2-3	NA	CASSLMGGVADTQYF